This T cell receptor (beta chain) stems from a study of control samples from healthy donors and cancer patients. Germline CDR1 MNHEY, CDR2 SVGAGI. CDR3 size: 15 residues. Trimming stripped 7 bases from V and 3 bases from J, with 13 bases between. TCRdb's copy holds only in-frame clones and misses some; the assay was immunoSEQ multiplex PCR. The table includes 100,000 to 110,000 clones, about 90% detected once. This sequence joins TRBV6-5 and TRBJ1-6; TRBD1 might be the D (6 bases). The sequence was obtained from a woman aged 45-65 years in good health. Sequencing used blood. This CDR3 reads CASTRQENYNSPLHF. The CDR3 nucleotides read TGTGCCAGCACGCGACAGGAAAACTATAATTCACCCCTCCACTTT.